This T cell receptor beta chain was captured in a study of tumor-infiltrating lymphocytes in oesophageal squamous cell carcinoma. One entry per CDR3 protein, called by TCRdb with MiXCR from the PCR reads. The sample consists of 20,000 to 30,000 distinct CDR3 sequences, 30% to 40% of them appearing once. CDR3 length: 13 amino acids. The germline V gene has CDR1 WSHSY and CDR2 SAAADI. V usage is TRBV10-2 and J usage is TRBJ2-7, with D uncertain. TRBJ2-5 matches the DNA end more closely, so the J call is doubtful. This clonotype originated in a male donor with esophageal squamous cell carcinoma. Material for sequencing was esophageal tumor tissue. The CDR3 protein is CASSGTTKETQYF. The CDR3 nucleotides are TGCGCCAGCAGTGGGACCACTAAAGAGACCCAGTACTTC.